One and the same sample provided the 25 T cell receptor beta chains below, sequenced in a study of blood T cell repertoires in COVID-19. Profiled with immunoSEQ multiplex PCR; TCRdb holds only in-frame clones, not every one. Counted here are a few hundred thousand clones, roughly 80% occurring once; the ten biggest clones make up 5.1%. Sequenced input: peripheral blood. These receptors all stem from a human donor in a cohort sampled during active COVID-19.

The chain uses TRBV28 and TRBJ2-7, with unresolved D. There are 16 residues in the CDR3. In germline, CDR1 is MDHEN, CDR2 SYDVKM. V was trimmed by 1 base and J by 3 bases, leaving 16 bases between them. This chain's CDR3 is CASSLFYLTDNYEQYF. As DNA, the CDR3 is TGTGCCAGCAGTTTATTTTATTTAACAGACAACTACGAGCAGTACTTC.

V usage is TRBV19 and J usage is TRBJ1-5; D possibly corresponds to TRBD1 (5 bases). Germline CDR1 reads LNHDA; CDR2 reads SQIVND (reference sequence). This CDR3 is 13 amino acids long. Trimming left V 3 bases short and J 7 bases short, with 10 bases between. CDR3 in DNA: TGTGCCAGTAGTATTGGGGCAGAACAGCCCCAGCATTTT. Translation gives CASSIGAEQPQHF.

Comments on this clone: The junction does not match germline at one end; this may be a read error. The rearrangement joins TRBV7-2 to TRBJ1-5, with 8 bases that match TRBD1. The CDR3 has 15 amino acids. Germline V gene data show CDR1 as SGHTA and CDR2 as FQGNSA. CDR3 nucleotide sequence: TGTGCCAGCGGACAGGGAGACGGGCTTTATCAACCCCAGCATTTT. Protein: CASGQGDGLYQPQHF.

A few counts support this clone. V is TRBV7-2 and J is TRBJ2-7, with 9 bases that match TRBD2. The CDR3 loop spans 16 amino acids. Trimming took 5 bases from V and 1 from J; bases not matched to a gene: 9. Germline values: CDR1 SGHTA, CDR2 FQGNSA. The CDR3 nucleotides read TGTGCCAGCAGCCCTAGATGGACTAGCGTTTCCTACGAGCAGTACTTC. It translates to CASSPRWTSVSYEQYF. Full variable domain (remainder filled in from reference TRBV7-2 and TRBJ2-7): GAGVSQSPSNKVTEKGKDVELRCDPISGHTALYWYRQSLGQGLEFLIYFQGNSAPDKSGLPSDRFSAERTGGSVSTLTIQRTQQEDSAVYLCASSPRWTSVSYEQYFGPGTRLTVT.

The J gene is TRBJ2-2, the V gene TRBV28; TRBD1 aligns across 10 bases. The CDR3 totals 16 residues. Trimming took 5 bases from V and 5 from J; bases not matched to a gene: 8. Germline loops: CDR1 MDHEN, CDR2 SYDVKM. CDR3 protein: CASSTWDRGMTGELFF. CDR3 DNA: TGTGCCAGCAGTACCTGGGACAGGGGAATGACCGGGGAGCTGTTTTTT.

The V call is TRBV9, the J call TRBJ1-1; D is perhaps TRBD1 (6 bases). The CDR3 is made up of 13 amino acids. Per the germline V gene, CDR1 is SGDLS and CDR2 is YYNGEE. V was cut by 3 bases and J by 6 bases, with 12 bases left in between. The CDR3 DNA reads as TGTGCCAGCAGCGCTACAGGGAGTTCTGAAGCTTTCTTT. Amino acids: CASSATGSSEAFF.

The V call is TRBV4-3, the J call TRBJ1-4; 7 nucleotides match TRBD1. The CDR3 is 19 residues long. V lost 1 base and J lost 11; bases outside the gene matches: 22. Germline CDR1 reads LGHNA; CDR2 reads YSLEER. CDR3 sequence: CASSQAPPPYPGQRVKLFF. The CDR3 coding sequence is TGCGCCAGCAGCCAAGCCCCCCCTCCCTATCCGGGACAGCGGGTGAAACTGTTTTTT.

The V gene is TRBV19, the J gene TRBJ2-7; 7 bases line up with TRBD2. The CDR3 sequence is 15 residues long. CDR1 and CDR2 from the germline V gene are LNHDA and SQIVND (reference sequence). The V gene end was trimmed by 1 base and the J gene end by 0 bases; junction bases not matched to a gene: 3. CDR3 region: CASSIAGGSSYEQYF. CDR3 DNA sequence: TGTGCCAGTAGTATAGCTGGCGGGAGCTCCTACGAGCAGTACTTC.

This clone was observed a few times. The V and J genes are TRBV3-1 (or the pseudogene TRBV3-2) and TRBJ2-7; 9 positions agree with TRBD1. The ends lost 4 bases at V and 6 bases at J; junction bases unmatched: 10. CDR1 is LGHDT, CDR2 YNNKEL, per germline (reference sequence). The CDR3 consists of 15 residues. CDR3 coding DNA: TGTGCCAGCAGCCGCGCACCGGGACAGGGTCGCGAGCAGTACTTC. This encodes CASSRAPGQGREQYF.

This chain connects TRBV30 to TRBJ2-7; TRBD1 is a possible D gene (5 bases). V lost 4 bases and J lost 2, with 9 bases in between. This CDR3 spans 12 amino acids. Germline CDR1 is GTSNPN and CDR2 is SVGIG (reference sequence). The CDR3: CAWTTVPYEQYF. CDR3 coding DNA: TGTGCCTGGACGACAGTTCCCTACGAGCAGTACTTC. Combining the CDR3 with reference TRBV30 and TRBJ2-7 gives the whole variable domain SQTIHQWPATLVQPVGSPLSLECTVEGTSNPNLYWYRQAAGRGLQLLFYSVGIGQISSEVPQNLSASRPQDRQFILSSKKLLLSDSGFYLCAWTTVPYEQYFGPGTRLTVT.

The gene calls are TRBV2 and TRBJ1-1; 7 bases are shared with TRBD1. The J segment lost 2 bases and the V segment lost 4 bases, leaving 7 bases of the junction unmatched. From germline, CDR1 is SNHLY and CDR2 FYNNEI. The CDR3 length is 15 residues. The CDR3 reads CASSGAGTANTEAFF. CDR3 DNA sequence: TGTGCCAGCAGTGGCGCCGGGACAGCTAACACTGAAGCTTTCTTT. The complete variable domain, with remaining parts taken from reference TRBV2 and TRBJ1-1, reads EPEVTQTPSHQVTQMGQEVILRCVPISNHLYFYWYRQILGQKVEFLVSFYNNEISEKSEIFDDQFSVERPDGSNFTLKIRSTKLEDSAMYFCASSGAGTANTEAFFGQGTRLTVV.

The chain uses TRBV19 and TRBJ1-5, with D hard to call. Trimming took 9 bases from V and 7 from J, leaving 16 bases between them. From germline, CDR1 is LNHDA and CDR2 SQIVND (reference sequence). There are 13 residues in the CDR3. CDR3 amino acids: CASNRIGPQPQHF. The CDR3 DNA sequence: TGTGCCAGCAATCGAATTGGGCCCCAGCCCCAGCATTTT.

This clone came up a few times. The chain couples TRBV6-5 to TRBJ2-7; D gene ambiguous. Germline lookup yields CDR1 MNHEY and CDR2 SVGAGI. V lost 6 bases and J 3 bases, leaving 12 bases between the germline ends. The CDR3 sequence is 13 residues long. The CDR3 DNA is TGTGCCAGCAGCCCCCTTGGCGGCTACGAGCAGTACTTC. It is translated as CASSPLGGYEQYF.

This chain joins TRBV28 and TRBJ2-5; a possible D gene is TRBD2 (6 bases). The germline V and J ends were trimmed by 7 bases and 4 bases, with 22 bases remaining between them. CDR1 and CDR2 (germline): MDHEN, SYDVKM. This CDR3 contains 16 residues. DNA for the CDR3: TGTGCCAGCACCCCCGGATGGGGGGAGATCGGAGAGACCCAGTACTTC. This codes for CASTPGWGEIGETQYF.

V usage is TRBV19 and J usage is TRBJ2-7; TRBD1 might be the D (6 bases). Between the trimmed V and J ends, which lost 8 bases and 3 bases, there was a span of 20 bases. Germline values: CDR1 LNHDA, CDR2 SQIVND (reference sequence). The CDR3 spans 15 residues. This CDR3 is CASRNMGAAHYEQYF. The CDR3 DNA reads TGTGCCAGTCGGAATATGGGGGCTGCCCACTACGAGCAGTACTTC.

This clone has at least ten counts. V and J are TRBV11-2 and TRBJ1-3; 9 positions match TRBD1. Trimming at V came to 4 bases and at J to 3 bases, leaving 4 bases not matched to a gene. The CDR3 has 15 amino acids. Germline loops: CDR1 SGHAT, CDR2 FQNNGV. The CDR3 is CASSWGQGGGNTIYF. DNA for the CDR3: TGTGCCAGCAGCTGGGGACAGGGAGGTGGAAACACCATATATTTT.

This chain connects TRBV7-6 to TRBJ2-3; 8 bases fit TRBD2. Trimming at V came to 1 base and at J to 5 bases, leaving 5 bases not matched to a gene. Germline V gene data show CDR1 as SGHVS and CDR2 as FNYEAQ. This CDR3 has 15 residues. CDR3 protein: CASSLVASGLDTQYF. CDR3 DNA: TGTGCCAGCAGCTTAGTGGCTAGCGGGTTAGATACGCAGTATTTT.

This clone was seen once. This sequence joins TRBV7-9 and TRBJ2-6, with TRBD1 matching over 8 bases. Germline V gives CDR1 SEHNR, CDR2 FQNEAQ (reference sequence). This CDR3 spans 15 amino acids. J gave up 2 bases and V 5 bases, and 2 bases lay outside the gene matches. The CDR3 DNA is TGTGCCAGCAGCATACAGGGGGCTGGGGCCAACGTCCTGACTTTC. The encoded protein is CASSIQGAGANVLTF.

The V gene is TRBV30, the J gene TRBJ1-3, with D uncertain. The ends were cut back, 3 bases at V and 0 bases at J, with 12 bases in the middle. From germline, CDR1 is GTSNPN and CDR2 SVGIG (reference sequence). CDR3 size: 15 residues. This chain's CDR3 is CAWRAPGNSGNTIYF. CDR3 in DNA: TGTGCCTGGAGAGCACCGGGAAACTCTGGAAACACCATATATTTT.

This chain connects TRBV5-1 to TRBJ1-2; maybe TRBD1 (6 bases). The length of the CDR3 is 16 residues. Trimming cost V 0 bases and J 4 bases, with 16 bases left between them. Germline V CDR1 and CDR2: SGHRS, YFSETQ. The chain's CDR3 is CASSLVAGAKGYGYTF. The CDR3 bases are TGCGCCAGCAGCTTGGTGGCAGGGGCGAAGGGCTATGGCTACACCTTC.

The V call is TRBV18, the J call TRBJ2-1, with D perhaps TRBD1 (6 bases). Between the trimmed V and J ends, which lost 2 bases and 1 base, there was a span of 12 bases. This CDR3 is 16 amino acids long. CDR1 KGHSH and CDR2 LQKENI come from the germline V gene. The CDR3 is CASSPTLGQSYNEQFF. DNA of the CDR3: TGTGCCAGCTCACCAACTCTCGGACAGTCCTACAATGAGCAGTTCTTC.

This chain joins TRBV6-5 and TRBJ1-1; no clear D gene. Trimming shortened V by 2 bases and J by 5 bases, and 12 bases separated the two germline ends. CDR3 length: 14 amino acids. The germline gives CDR1 MNHEY, CDR2 SVGAGI. The CDR3 nucleotides read TGTGCCAGCAGTTACGGTGCGGGTAGGACTGAAGCTTTCTTT. It codes for CASSYGAGRTEAFF.

The V call is TRBV25-1, the J call TRBJ2-3; D is possibly TRBD2 (6 bases). This CDR3 is built from 17 residues. Per the germline V gene, CDR1 is MGHDK and CDR2 is SYGVNS. V shed 6 bases and J shed 3 bases, with 22 bases lying between them. Here the CDR3 DNA reads TGTGCCAGCAGGGGGCCCCTCGCGGGGCGGTTTACAGATACGCAGTATTTT. Protein product: CASRGPLAGRFTDTQYF.

The chain employs TRBV4-3 and TRBJ2-1, with 8 bases that match TRBD2. The CDR3 consists of 15 residues. The J segment lost 4 bases and the V segment lost 4 bases, leaving 6 bases of the junction unmatched. Germline V gene data show CDR1 as LGHNA and CDR2 as YSLEER. CDR3 protein: CASSPPGLGYNEQFF. CDR3 coding DNA: TGCGCCAGCAGCCCGCCGGGACTAGGGTACAATGAGCAGTTCTTC.

Only a few counts were recorded for this clone. V gene TRBV5-5 combines with J gene TRBJ1-4; unclear D gene. The germline V gene has CDR1 SGHKS and CDR2 YYEKEE (reference sequence). This CDR3 comprises 15 residues. V was cut by 3 bases and J by 0 bases, with 9 bases left in between. The DNA for the CDR3 is TGTGCCAGCAGCTGGGCCGGTGCAACTAATGAAAAACTGTTTTTT. As protein: CASSWAGATNEKLFF.